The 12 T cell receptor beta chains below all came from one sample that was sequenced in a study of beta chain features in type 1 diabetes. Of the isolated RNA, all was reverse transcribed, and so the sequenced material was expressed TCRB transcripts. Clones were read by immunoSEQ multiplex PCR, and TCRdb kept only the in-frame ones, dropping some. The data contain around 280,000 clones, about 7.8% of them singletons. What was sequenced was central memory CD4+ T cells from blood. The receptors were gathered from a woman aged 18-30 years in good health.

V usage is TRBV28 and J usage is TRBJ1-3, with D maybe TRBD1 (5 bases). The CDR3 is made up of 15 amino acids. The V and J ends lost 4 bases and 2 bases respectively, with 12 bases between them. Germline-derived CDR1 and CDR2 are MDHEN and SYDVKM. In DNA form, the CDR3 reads TGTGCCAGCAGTTATTGGCGGGGGGCTGGAAACACCATATATTTT. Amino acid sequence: CASSYWRGAGNTIYF.

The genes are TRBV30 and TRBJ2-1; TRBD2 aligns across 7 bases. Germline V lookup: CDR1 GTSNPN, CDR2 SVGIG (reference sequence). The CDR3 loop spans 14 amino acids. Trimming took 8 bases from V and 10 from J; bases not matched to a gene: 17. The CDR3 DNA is TGTGCCGGCGACGTGGGGACTACCGGTATAGAGCAGTTCTTC. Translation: CAGDVGTTGIEQFF.

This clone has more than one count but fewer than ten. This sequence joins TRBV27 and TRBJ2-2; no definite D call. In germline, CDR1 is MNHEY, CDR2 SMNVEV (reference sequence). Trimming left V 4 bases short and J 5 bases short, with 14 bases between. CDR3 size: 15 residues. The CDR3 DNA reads TGTGCCAGCAGTTGGGGTAGCCAACCAACCGGGGAGCTGTTTTTT. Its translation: CASSWGSQPTGELFF.

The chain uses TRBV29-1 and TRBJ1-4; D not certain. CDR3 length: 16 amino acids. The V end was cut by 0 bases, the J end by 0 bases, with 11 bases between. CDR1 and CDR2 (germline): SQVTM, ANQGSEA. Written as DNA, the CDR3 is TGCAGCGTTGAAGATCTCGCAGGTCCAACTAATGAAAAACTGTTTTTT. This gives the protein CSVEDLAGPTNEKLFF.

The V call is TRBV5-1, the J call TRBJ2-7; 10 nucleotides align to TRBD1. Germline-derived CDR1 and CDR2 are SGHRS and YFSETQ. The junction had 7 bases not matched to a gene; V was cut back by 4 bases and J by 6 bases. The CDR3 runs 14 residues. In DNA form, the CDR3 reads TGCGCCAGCAGCGTGGGACAGGGGCCCAGCGAGCAGTACTTC. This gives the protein CASSVGQGPSEQYF.

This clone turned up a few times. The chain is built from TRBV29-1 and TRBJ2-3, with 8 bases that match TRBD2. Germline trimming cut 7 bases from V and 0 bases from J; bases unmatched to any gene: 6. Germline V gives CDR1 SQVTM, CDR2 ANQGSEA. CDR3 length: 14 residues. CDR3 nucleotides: TGCAGCGCTCCCTTAGCGGGGAGCACAGATACGCAGTATTTT. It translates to CSAPLAGSTDTQYF.

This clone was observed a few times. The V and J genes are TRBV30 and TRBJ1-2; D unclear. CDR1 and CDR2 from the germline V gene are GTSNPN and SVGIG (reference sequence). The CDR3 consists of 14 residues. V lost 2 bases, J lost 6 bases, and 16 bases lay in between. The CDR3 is CAWSKLRGKNGYTF. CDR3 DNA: TGTGCCTGGAGTAAATTAAGAGGGAAGAATGGCTACACCTTC.

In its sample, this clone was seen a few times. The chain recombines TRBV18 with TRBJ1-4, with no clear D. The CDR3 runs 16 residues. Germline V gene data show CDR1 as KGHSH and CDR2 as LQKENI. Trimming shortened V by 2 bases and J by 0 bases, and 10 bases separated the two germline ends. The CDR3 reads CASSPRVSATNEKLFF. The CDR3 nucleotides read TGTGCCAGCTCACCAAGGGTATCTGCAACTAATGAAAAACTGTTTTTT.

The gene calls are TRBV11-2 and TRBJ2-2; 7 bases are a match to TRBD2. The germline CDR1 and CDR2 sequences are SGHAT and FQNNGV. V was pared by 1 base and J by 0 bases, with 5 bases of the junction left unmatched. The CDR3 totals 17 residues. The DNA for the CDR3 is TGTGCCAGCAGCTTAGGGACAAGCGGGACGAACACCGGGGAGCTGTTTTTT. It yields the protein CASSLGTSGTNTGELFF. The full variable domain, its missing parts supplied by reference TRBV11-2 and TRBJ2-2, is EAGVAQSPRYKIIEKRQSVAFWCNPISGHATLYWYQQILGQGPKLLIQFQNNGVVDDSQLPKDRFSAERLKGVDSTLKIQPAKLEDSAVYLCASSLGTSGTNTGELFFGEGSRLTVL.

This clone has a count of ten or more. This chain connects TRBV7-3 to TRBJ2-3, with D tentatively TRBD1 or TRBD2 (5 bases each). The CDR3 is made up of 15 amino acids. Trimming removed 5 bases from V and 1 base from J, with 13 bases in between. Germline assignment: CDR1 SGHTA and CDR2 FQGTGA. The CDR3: CASSRDRGGTDTQYF. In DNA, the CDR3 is TGTGCCAGCAGCCGGGACCGTGGGGGCACAGATACGCAGTATTTT. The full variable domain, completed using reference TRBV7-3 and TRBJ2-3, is GAGVSQTPSNKVTEKGKYVELRCDPISGHTALYWYRQSLGQGPEFLIYFQGTGAADDSGLPNDRFFAVRPEGSVSTLKIQRTERGDSAVYLCASSRDRGGTDTQYFGPGTRLTVL.

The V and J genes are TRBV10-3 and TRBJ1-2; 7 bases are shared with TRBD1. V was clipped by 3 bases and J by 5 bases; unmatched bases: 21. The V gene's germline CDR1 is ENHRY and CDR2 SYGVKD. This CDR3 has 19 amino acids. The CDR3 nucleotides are TGTGCCATCAGTGATTATCAAGGGGGCGGGGGATCGTTGTCGTATGGCTACACCTTC. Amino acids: CAISDYQGGGGSLSYGYTF.

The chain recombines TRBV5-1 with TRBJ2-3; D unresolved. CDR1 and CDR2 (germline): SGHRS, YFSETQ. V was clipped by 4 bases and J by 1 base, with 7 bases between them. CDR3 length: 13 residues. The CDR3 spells CASSTTRTDTQYF. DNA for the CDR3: TGCGCCAGCAGCACAACGCGCACAGATACGCAGTATTTT.